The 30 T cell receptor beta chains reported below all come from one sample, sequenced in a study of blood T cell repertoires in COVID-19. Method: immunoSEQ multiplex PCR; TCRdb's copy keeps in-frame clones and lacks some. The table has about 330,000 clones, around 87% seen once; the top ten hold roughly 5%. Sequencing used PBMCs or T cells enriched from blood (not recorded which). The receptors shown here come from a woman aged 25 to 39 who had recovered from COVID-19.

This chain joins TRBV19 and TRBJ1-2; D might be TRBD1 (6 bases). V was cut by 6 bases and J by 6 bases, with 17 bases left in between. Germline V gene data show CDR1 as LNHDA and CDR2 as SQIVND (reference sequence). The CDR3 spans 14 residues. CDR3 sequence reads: CASRTLGGDHGYTF. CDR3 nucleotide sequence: TGTGCCAGTAGAACCCTAGGGGGGGATCATGGCTACACCTTC. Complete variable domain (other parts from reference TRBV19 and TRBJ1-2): DGGITQSPKYLFRKEGQNVTLSCEQNLNHDAMYWYRQDPGQGLRLIYYSQIVNDFQKGDIAEGYSVSREKKESFPLTVTSAQKNPTAFYLCASRTLGGDHGYTFGSGTRLTVV.

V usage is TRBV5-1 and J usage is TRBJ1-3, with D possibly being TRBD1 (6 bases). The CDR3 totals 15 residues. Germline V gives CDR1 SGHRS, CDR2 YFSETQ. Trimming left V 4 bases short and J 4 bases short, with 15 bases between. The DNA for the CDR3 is TGCGCCAGCAGCCCGACAGGACTTCGGGGAAACACCATATATTTT. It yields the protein CASSPTGLRGNTIYF.

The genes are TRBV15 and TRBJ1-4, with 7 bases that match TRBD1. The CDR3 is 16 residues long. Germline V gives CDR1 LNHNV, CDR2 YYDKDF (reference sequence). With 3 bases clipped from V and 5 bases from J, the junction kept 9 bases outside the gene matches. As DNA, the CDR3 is TGTGCCACCAGCAGCTTCGAGGACAGGATGAATGAAAAACTGTTTTTT. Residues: CATSSFEDRMNEKLFF.

The CDR3 loop is CASSREVHGGSGSGYTF. CDR3 sequence (DNA): TGTGCCAGCAGCCGTGAGGTTCACGGGGGATCGGGTAGTGGCTACACCTTC. The chain employs TRBV7-9 and TRBJ1-2, with D perhaps TRBD1 (5 bases). CDR3 length: 17 amino acids. Germline CDR1 is SEHNR and CDR2 is FQNEAQ (reference sequence). V gave up 5 bases and J gave up 7 bases, with 26 bases separating them. The full variable domain, completed using reference TRBV7-9 and TRBJ1-2, is DTGVSQNPRHKITKRGQNVTFRCDPISEHNRLYWYRQTLGQGPEFLTYFQNEAQLEKSRLLSDRFSAERPKGSFSTLEIQRTEQGDSAMYLCASSREVHGGSGSGYTFGSGTRLTVV.

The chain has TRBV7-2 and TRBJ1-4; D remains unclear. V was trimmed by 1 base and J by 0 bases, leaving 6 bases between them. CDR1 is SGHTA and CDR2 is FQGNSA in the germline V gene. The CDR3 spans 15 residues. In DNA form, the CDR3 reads TGTGCCAGCAGCTTAGGGCCTGCAACTAATGAAAAACTGTTTTTT. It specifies CASSLGPATNEKLFF.

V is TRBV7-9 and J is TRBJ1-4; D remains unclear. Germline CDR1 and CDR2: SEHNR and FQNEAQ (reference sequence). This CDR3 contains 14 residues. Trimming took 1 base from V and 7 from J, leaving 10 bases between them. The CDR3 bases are TGTGCCAGCAGCTTAGGTGCCCAGGCTGAAAAACTGTTTTTT. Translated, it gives CASSLGAQAEKLFF.

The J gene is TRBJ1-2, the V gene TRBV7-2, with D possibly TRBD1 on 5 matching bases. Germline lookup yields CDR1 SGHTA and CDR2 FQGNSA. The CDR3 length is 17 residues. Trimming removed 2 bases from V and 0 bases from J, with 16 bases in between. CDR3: CASSLSQGTLPNYGYTF. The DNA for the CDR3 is TGTGCCAGCAGCTTATCCCAGGGAACCCTTCCTAACTATGGCTACACCTTC.

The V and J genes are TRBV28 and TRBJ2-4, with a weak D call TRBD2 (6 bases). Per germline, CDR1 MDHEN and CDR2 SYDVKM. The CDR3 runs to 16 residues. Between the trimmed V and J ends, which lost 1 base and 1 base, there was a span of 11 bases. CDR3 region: CASSLSGDLAKNIQYF. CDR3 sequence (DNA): TGTGCCAGCAGTTTATCGGGGGACTTGGCCAAAAACATTCAGTACTTC. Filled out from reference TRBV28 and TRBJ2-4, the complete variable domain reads DVKVTQSSRYLVKRTGEKVFLECVQDMDHENMFWYRQDPGLGLRLIYFSYDVKMKEKGDIPEGYSVSREKKERFSLILESASTNQTSMYLCASSLSGDLAKNIQYFGAGTRLSVL.

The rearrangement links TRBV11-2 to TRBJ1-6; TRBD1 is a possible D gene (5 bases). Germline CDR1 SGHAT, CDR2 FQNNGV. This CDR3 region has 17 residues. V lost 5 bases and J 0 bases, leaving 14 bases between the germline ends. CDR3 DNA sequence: TGTGCCAGCAGCCCGGACACCCTGAGCTCCTATAATTCACCCCTCCACTTT. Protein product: CASSPDTLSSYNSPLHF.

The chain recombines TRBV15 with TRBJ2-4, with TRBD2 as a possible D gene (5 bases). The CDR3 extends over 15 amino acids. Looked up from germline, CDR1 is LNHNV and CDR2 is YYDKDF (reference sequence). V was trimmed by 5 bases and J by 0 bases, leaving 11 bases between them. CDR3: CATSEGLLAKNIQYF. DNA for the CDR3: TGTGCCACCAGCGAGGGATTACTAGCCAAAAACATTCAGTACTTC.

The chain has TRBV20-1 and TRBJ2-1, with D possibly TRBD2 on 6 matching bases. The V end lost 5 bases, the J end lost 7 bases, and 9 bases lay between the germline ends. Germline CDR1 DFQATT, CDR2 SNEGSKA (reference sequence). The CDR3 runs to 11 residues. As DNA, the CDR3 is TGCAGTGCTCGACTAGGTAATGAGCAGTTCTTC. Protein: CSARLGNEQFF.

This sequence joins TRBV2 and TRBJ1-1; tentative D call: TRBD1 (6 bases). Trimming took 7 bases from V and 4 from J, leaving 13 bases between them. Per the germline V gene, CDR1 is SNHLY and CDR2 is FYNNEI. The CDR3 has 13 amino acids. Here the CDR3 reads CASTNRESTEAFF. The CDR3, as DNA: TGTGCCAGCACTAACAGGGAGAGCACTGAAGCTTTCTTT.

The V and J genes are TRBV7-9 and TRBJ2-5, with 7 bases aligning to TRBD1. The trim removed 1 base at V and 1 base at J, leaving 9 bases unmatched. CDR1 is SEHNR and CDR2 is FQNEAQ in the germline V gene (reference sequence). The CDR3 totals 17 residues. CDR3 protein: CASSLGATGTIQETQYF. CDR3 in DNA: TGTGCCAGCAGCTTAGGGGCGACAGGGACCATCCAAGAGACCCAGTACTTC.

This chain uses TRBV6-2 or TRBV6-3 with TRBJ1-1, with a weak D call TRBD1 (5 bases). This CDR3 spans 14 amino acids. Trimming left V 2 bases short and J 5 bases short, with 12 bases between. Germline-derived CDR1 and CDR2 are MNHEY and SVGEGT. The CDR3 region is CASSYAQGWTEAFF. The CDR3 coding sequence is TGTGCCAGCAGTTACGCGCAGGGATGGACTGAAGCTTTCTTT.

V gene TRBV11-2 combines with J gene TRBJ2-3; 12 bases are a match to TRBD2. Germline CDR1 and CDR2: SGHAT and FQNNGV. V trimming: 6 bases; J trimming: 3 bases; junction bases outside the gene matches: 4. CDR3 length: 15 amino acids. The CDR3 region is CASSRLAGVTDTQYF. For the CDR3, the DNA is TGTGCCAGCAGTCGACTAGCGGGGGTTACAGATACGCAGTATTTT.

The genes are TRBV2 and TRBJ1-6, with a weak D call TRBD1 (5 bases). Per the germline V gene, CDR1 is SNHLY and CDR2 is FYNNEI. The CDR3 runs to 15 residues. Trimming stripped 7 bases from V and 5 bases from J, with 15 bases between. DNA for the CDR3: TGTGCCAGCACCCGAGCAGGGTTTGATAATTCACCCCTCCACTTT. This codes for CASTRAGFDNSPLHF.

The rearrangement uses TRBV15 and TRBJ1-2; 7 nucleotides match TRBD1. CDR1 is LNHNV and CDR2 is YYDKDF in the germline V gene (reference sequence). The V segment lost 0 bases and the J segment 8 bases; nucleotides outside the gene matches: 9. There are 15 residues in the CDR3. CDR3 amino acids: CATSRDPSGGLGYTF. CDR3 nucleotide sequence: TGTGCCACCAGCAGAGATCCCTCAGGGGGTTTGGGCTACACCTTC.

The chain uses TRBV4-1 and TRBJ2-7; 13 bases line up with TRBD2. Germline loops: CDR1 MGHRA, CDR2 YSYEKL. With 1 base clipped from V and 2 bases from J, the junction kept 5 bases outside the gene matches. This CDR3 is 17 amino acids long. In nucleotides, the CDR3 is TGCGCCAGCAGCCAAGTAACCGGACTAGCGGGGGCCTACGAGCAGTACTTC. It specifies CASSQVTGLAGAYEQYF.

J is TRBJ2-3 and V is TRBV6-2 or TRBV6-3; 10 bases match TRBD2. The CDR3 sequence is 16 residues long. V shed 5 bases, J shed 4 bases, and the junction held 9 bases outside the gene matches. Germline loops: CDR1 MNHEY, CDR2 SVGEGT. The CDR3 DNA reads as TGTGCCAGCAGTCGCCCCATAGCGGGGGGCTCAGATACGCAGTATTTT. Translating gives CASSRPIAGGSDTQYF.

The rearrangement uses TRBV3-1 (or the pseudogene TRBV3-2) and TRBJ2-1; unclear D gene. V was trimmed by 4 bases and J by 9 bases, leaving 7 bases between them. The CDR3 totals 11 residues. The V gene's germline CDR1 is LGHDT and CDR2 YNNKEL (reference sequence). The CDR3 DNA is TGTGCCAGCAGCCGGGCAGGTGAGCAGTTCTTC. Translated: CASSRAGEQFF.

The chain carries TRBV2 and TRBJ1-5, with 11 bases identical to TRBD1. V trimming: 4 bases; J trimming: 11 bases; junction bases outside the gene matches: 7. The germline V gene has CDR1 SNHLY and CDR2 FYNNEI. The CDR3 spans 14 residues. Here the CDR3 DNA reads TGTGCCAGCAGTGTGGACAGGGGGCTTTCCGCCCAGCATTTT. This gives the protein CASSVDRGLSAQHF. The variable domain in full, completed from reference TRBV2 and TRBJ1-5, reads EPEVTQTPSHQVTQMGQEVILRCVPISNHLYFYWYRQILGQKVEFLVSFYNNEISEKSEIFDDQFSVERPDGSNFTLKIRSTKLEDSAMYFCASSVDRGLSAQHFGDGTRLSIL.

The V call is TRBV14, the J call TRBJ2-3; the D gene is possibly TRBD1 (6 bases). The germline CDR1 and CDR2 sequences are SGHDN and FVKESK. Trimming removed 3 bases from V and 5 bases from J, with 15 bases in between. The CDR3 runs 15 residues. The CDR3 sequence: CASSHLGRGIDTQYF. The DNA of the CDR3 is TGTGCCAGCAGCCATCTGGGCAGGGGAATAGATACGCAGTATTTT.

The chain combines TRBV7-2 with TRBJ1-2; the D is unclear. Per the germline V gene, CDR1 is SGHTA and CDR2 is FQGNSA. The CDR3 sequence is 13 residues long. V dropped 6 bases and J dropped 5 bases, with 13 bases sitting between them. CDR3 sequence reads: CASSPDGDYGYTF. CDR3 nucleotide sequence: TGTGCCAGCAGTCCGGACGGGGATTATGGCTACACCTTC.

This CDR3 reads CASSSVTGETYNSPLHF. The CDR3 bases are TGTGCCAGCAGTTCCGTGACAGGGGAGACCTATAATTCACCCCTCCACTTT. This sequence joins TRBV28 and TRBJ1-6; 8 nucleotides agree with TRBD1. The V gene's germline CDR1 is MDHEN and CDR2 SYDVKM. Unmatched junction bases numbered 7, after V lost 4 bases and J lost 2 bases. This CDR3 spans 17 amino acids.

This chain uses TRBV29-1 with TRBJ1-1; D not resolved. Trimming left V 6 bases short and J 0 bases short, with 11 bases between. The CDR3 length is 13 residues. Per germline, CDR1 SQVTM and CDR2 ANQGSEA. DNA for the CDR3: TGCAGCGTGGGGAGACATATGAACACTGAAGCTTTCTTT. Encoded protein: CSVGRHMNTEAFF.

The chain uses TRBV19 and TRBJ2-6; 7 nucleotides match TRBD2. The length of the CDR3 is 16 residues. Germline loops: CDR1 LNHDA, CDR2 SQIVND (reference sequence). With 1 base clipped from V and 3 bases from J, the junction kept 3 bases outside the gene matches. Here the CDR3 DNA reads TGTGCCAGTAGTATAGTGAGCGGGGTTGGGGCCAACGTCCTGACTTTC. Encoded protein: CASSIVSGVGANVLTF. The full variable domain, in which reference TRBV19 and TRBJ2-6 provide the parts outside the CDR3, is DGGITQSPKYLFRKEGQNVTLSCEQNLNHDAMYWYRQDPGQGLRLIYYSQIVNDFQKGDIAEGYSVSREKKESFPLTVTSAQKNPTAFYLCASSIVSGVGANVLTFGAGSRLTVL.

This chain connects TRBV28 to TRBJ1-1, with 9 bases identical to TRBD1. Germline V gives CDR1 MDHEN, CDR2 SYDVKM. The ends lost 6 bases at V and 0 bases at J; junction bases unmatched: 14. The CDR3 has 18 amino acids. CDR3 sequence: CASSPGGFRDRVNTEAFF. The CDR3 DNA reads TGTGCCAGCAGCCCCGGGGGATTCCGGGACAGGGTGAACACTGAAGCTTTCTTT.

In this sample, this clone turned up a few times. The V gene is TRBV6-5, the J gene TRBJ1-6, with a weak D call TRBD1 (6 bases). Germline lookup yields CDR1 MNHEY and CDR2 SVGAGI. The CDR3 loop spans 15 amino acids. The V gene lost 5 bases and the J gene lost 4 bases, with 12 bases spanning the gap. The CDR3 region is CASSPPGQYNSPLHF. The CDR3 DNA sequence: TGTGCCAGCAGTCCCCCGGGACAATATAATTCACCCCTCCACTTT.

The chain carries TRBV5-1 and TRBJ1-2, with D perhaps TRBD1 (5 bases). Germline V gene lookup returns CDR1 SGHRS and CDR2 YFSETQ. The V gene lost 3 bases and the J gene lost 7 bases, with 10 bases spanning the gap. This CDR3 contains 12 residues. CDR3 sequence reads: CASSSGGGGYTF. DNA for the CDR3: TGCGCCAGCAGCTCTGGCGGGGGTGGCTACACCTTC.

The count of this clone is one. CDR3 sequence (DNA): TGTGCCAGCAGTGACTTGGAGCGGGGGGGCTCCAGGACCCAGTACTTC. It is translated as CASSDLERGGSRTQYF. The gene calls are TRBV6-4 and TRBJ2-5, with 10 bases that match TRBD2. Trimming cost V 1 base and J 7 bases; bases outside gene matches: 9. Germline assignment: CDR1 MRHNA and CDR2 SNTAGT. CDR3 length: 16 amino acids.